This T cell receptor (beta chain) stems from a study of T cell changes during pregnancy in multiple sclerosis. CDR1 MRHNA and CDR2 SNTAGT come from the germline V gene. V was cut by 6 bases and J by 5 bases, with 19 bases left in between. This CDR3 region has 15 residues. TCRdb's table, derived via immunoSEQ multiplex PCR, lists solely in-frame clones and lacks some. The sample holds about 38,000 clones, around 90% seen once. This clone has only one observation. The input for sequencing was CD4+ T cells from peripheral blood mononuclear cells, taken in the third trimester of pregnancy. This TCR was sampled from a female donor in good health, enrolled as a control in a pregnancy study. The rearrangement links TRBV6-4 to TRBJ2-5; a weak D match, TRBD2 (5 bases). CDR3 in amino acids: CASSGSTRVGETQYF. The CDR3 nucleotides are TGTGCCAGCAGCGGTTCTACTAGGGTCGGGGAGACCCAGTACTTC.